These T cell receptor beta chains were read from a single sample in a study of identifying expanded T cells in peripheral blood. Profiled with immunoSEQ multiplex PCR; TCRdb holds only in-frame clones, not every one. The sample lists 45,000 to 65,000 clones; 82% were seen once. Sequenced input: blood. Every receptor here comes from a person between 18 and 75 years old in good health. The CDR3 runs from the conserved cysteine through the conserved F or W. The order of the fields is V gene, J gene, D gene, clone size, CDR3 DNA, CDR3 protein. A D gene is named only where the DNA matches it firmly. Clone size appears in some rows only: once, few, many, or a class for an expanded clone.

v_gene: TRBV6-1; j_gene: TRBJ2-2; d_gene: NA; abundance: NA; CDR3nt: TGTGCCAGCAGTGAAGGTGGATTCGGGGAGCTGTTTTTT; CDR3aa: CASSEGGFGELFF
v_gene: TRBV9; j_gene: TRBJ2-2; d_gene: NA; abundance: few; CDR3nt: TGTGCCAGCAGCGTTCTTCTAGGTGCCGGGGAGCTGTTTTTT; CDR3aa: CASSVLLGAGELFF
v_gene: TRBV30; j_gene: TRBJ1-2; d_gene: TRBD1; abundance: NA; CDR3nt: TGTGCCTCACGGGACAGGCCTAACTATGGCTACACCTTC; CDR3aa: CASRDRPNYGYTF
v_gene: TRBV18; j_gene: TRBJ2-5; d_gene: NA; abundance: NA; CDR3nt: TGTGCCAGCTCCCCGGGACAACAAGAGACCCAGTACTTC; CDR3aa: CASSPGQQETQYF
v_gene: TRBV29-1; j_gene: TRBJ1-1; d_gene: NA; abundance: NA; CDR3nt: TGCAGCGCCAAAGGTGGGGCAACGAGCACTGAAGCTTTCTTT; CDR3aa: CSAKGGATSTEAFF
v_gene: TRBV7-9; j_gene: TRBJ2-3; d_gene: NA; abundance: NA; CDR3nt: TGTGCCAGCAGCGGCTCTAGCGCAAGCACAGATACGCAGTATTTT; CDR3aa: CASSGSSASTDTQYF
v_gene: TRBV19; j_gene: TRBJ2-1; d_gene: NA; abundance: NA; CDR3nt: TGTGCCAGTAGTATCCGTAGGAATGAGCAGTTCTTC; CDR3aa: CASSIRRNEQFF
v_gene: TRBV4-3; j_gene: TRBJ2-1; d_gene: NA; abundance: NA; CDR3nt: TGCGCCAGCAGCCAAGATCCGGCGCACAGCTCCTACAATGAGCAGTTCTTC; CDR3aa: CASSQDPAHSSYNEQFF
v_gene: TRBV2; j_gene: TRBJ2-3; d_gene: NA; abundance: NA; CDR3nt: TGTGCCGTCCGAGCGGCCCCTAATTCAGATACGCAGTATTTT; CDR3aa: CAVRAAPNSDTQYF
v_gene: TRBV7-8; j_gene: TRBJ1-2; d_gene: NA; abundance: NA; CDR3nt: TGTGCCAGCAGCTTACCGGGACTGAACTATGGCTACACCTTC; CDR3aa: CASSLPGLNYGYTF
v_gene: TRBV18; j_gene: TRBJ2-7; d_gene: NA; abundance: once; CDR3nt: TGTGCCAGCTCACTCGGACTCCTCGAGCAGTACTTC; CDR3aa: CASSLGLLEQYF
v_gene: TRBV30; j_gene: TRBJ2-1; d_gene: NA; abundance: few; CDR3nt: TGTGCCTGGAGGTCGCCCTCGGAGCAGTTCTTC; CDR3aa: CAWRSPSEQFF
v_gene: TRBV28; j_gene: TRBJ1-5; d_gene: NA; abundance: NA; CDR3nt: TGTGCCAGCAGTTTAGGGGGGAGCAATCAGCCCCAGCATTTT; CDR3aa: CASSLGGSNQPQHF
v_gene: TRBV14; j_gene: TRBJ1-1; d_gene: NA; abundance: NA; CDR3nt: TGTGCCAGCAGCCAAGAGTGGTACAGGGACCCACACATGAACACTGAAGCTTTCTTT; CDR3aa: CASSQEWYRDPHMNTEAFF
v_gene: TRBV5-4; j_gene: TRBJ2-1; d_gene: NA; abundance: NA; CDR3nt: TGTGCCAGCAGCGACCCCTTTGGCTCCCGGGAGCAGTTCTTC; CDR3aa: CASSDPFGSREQFF
v_gene: TRBV7-2; j_gene: TRBJ2-5; d_gene: NA; abundance: few; CDR3nt: TGTGCCAGCAGGGCCTCCGGGACCCTATTGGGGACCCAGTACTTC; CDR3aa: CASRASGTLLGTQYF
v_gene: TRBV27; j_gene: TRBJ2-7; d_gene: NA; abundance: NA; CDR3nt: TGTGCCAGCAGTTCAAGCACTAGTGTTGACTACGAGCAGTACTTC; CDR3aa: CASSSSTSVDYEQYF
v_gene: TRBV28; j_gene: TRBJ1-1; d_gene: NA; abundance: NA; CDR3nt: TGTGCCTCTCGCGAAGTACGGGGTGAAGCTTTCTTT; CDR3aa: CASREVRGEAFF
v_gene: TRBV5-8; j_gene: TRBJ2-1; d_gene: NA; abundance: NA; CDR3nt: TGTGCCAGCAGCCGAGAGGAGGTTTACAATGAGCAGTTCTTC; CDR3aa: CASSREEVYNEQFF
v_gene: TRBV7-6; j_gene: TRBJ2-5; d_gene: TRBD2; abundance: once; CDR3nt: TGTGCCAGCAGCTTAGCGGGGGGGGAGACCCAGTACTTC; CDR3aa: CASSLAGGETQYF
v_gene: TRBV7-9; j_gene: TRBJ2-1; d_gene: NA; abundance: NA; CDR3nt: TGTGCCAGCAGCTTAAACACGCCAGGGCCAAAGAATGAGCAGTTCTTC; CDR3aa: CASSLNTPGPKNEQFF
v_gene: TRBV11-2; j_gene: TRBJ1-4; d_gene: NA; abundance: NA; CDR3nt: TGTGCCAGCAGCTTGGACGGAGCAACTAATGAAAAACTGTTTTTT; CDR3aa: CASSLDGATNEKLFF
v_gene: TRBV7-8; j_gene: TRBJ1-5; d_gene: NA; abundance: NA; CDR3nt: TGTGCCAGCAGCTTAAGGTTCCAGCCCCAGCATTTT; CDR3aa: CASSLRFQPQHF
v_gene: TRBV19; j_gene: TRBJ2-3; d_gene: NA; abundance: once; CDR3nt: TGTGCCAGTAGTACCTCCCCAGGAGATACGCAGTATTTT; CDR3aa: CASSTSPGDTQYF
v_gene: TRBV11-2; j_gene: TRBJ2-2; d_gene: NA; abundance: NA; CDR3nt: TGTGCCAGCAGCTCCCGGACGGGGACCGGGGAGCTGTTTTTT; CDR3aa: CASSSRTGTGELFF
v_gene: TRBV5-1; j_gene: TRBJ2-3; d_gene: TRBD2; abundance: NA; CDR3nt: TGCGCCAGCAGCTTCAGCGGGAGACTAGATACGCAGTATTTT; CDR3aa: CASSFSGRLDTQYF
v_gene: TRBV6-6; j_gene: TRBJ1-4; d_gene: NA; abundance: NA; CDR3nt: TGTGCCAGCAGCGGAGGGGGGGCAACTAATGAAAAACTGTTTTTT; CDR3aa: CASSGGGATNEKLFF
v_gene: TRBV7-2; j_gene: TRBJ1-1; d_gene: NA; abundance: once; CDR3nt: TGTGCCAGCAGCTTAGCGAGGAGGGGGGCAGAAGCTTTCTTT; CDR3aa: CASSLARRGAEAFF
v_gene: TRBV23-1; j_gene: TRBJ2-4; d_gene: NA; abundance: NA; CDR3nt: TGCGCCAGCAGTCATACTACAATCTTTAAAAACATTCAGTACTTC; CDR3aa: CASSHTTIFKNIQYF
v_gene: TRBV15; j_gene: TRBJ1-5; d_gene: NA; abundance: NA; CDR3nt: TGTGCCACCAGCGGTAACGACAGTCGCAGGCCACAGCATTTT; CDR3aa: CATSGNDSRRPQHF
v_gene: TRBV19; j_gene: TRBJ1-2; d_gene: NA; abundance: NA; CDR3nt: TGTGCCAGTAGCTACCGGGAAAGCAACTATGGCTACACCTTC; CDR3aa: CASSYRESNYGYTF
v_gene: TRBV2; j_gene: TRBJ1-5; d_gene: TRBD1; abundance: NA; CDR3nt: TGTGCCAGTTCGTCCGGACAGGGGCTACTAAATCAGCCCCAGCATTTT; CDR3aa: CASSSGQGLLNQPQHF
v_gene: TRBV18; j_gene: TRBJ2-5; d_gene: NA; abundance: NA; CDR3nt: TGTGCCAGCTCACCAGGAGGGGGGTACCAAGAGACCCAGTACTTC; CDR3aa: CASSPGGGYQETQYF
v_gene: TRBV7-2; j_gene: TRBJ2-3; d_gene: TRBD2; abundance: NA; CDR3nt: TGTGCCAGCAGCTTCTCTAGCGGGAGAACAGATACGCAGTATTTT; CDR3aa: CASSFSSGRTDTQYF
v_gene: TRBV9; j_gene: TRBJ2-3; d_gene: NA; abundance: few; CDR3nt: TGTGCCAGCAGCGTTACCACGGGCAGCACAGATACGCAGTATTTT; CDR3aa: CASSVTTGSTDTQYF
v_gene: TRBV27; j_gene: TRBJ2-6; d_gene: NA; abundance: NA; CDR3nt: TGTGCCAGCAAGTACAGGTTGGCTACCTCTGGGGCCAACGTCCTGACTTTC; CDR3aa: CASKYRLATSGANVLTF
v_gene: TRBV5-4; j_gene: TRBJ2-7; d_gene: TRBD2; abundance: NA; CDR3nt: TGTGCCAGCACCCGGGGGGGATCTGAGACCTACGAGCAGTACTTC; CDR3aa: CASTRGGSETYEQYF
v_gene: TRBV9; j_gene: TRBJ1-1; d_gene: TRBD1; abundance: NA; CDR3nt: TGTGCCAGCAGCGGGGGACAGGGGGTCGCTGAAGCTTTCTTT; CDR3aa: CASSGGQGVAEAFF
v_gene: TRBV21-1; j_gene: TRBJ1-2; d_gene: NA; abundance: NA; CDR3nt: TGTGCCAGCAGCAAGGGGACAGTCGATAACTATGGCTACACCTTC; CDR3aa: CASSKGTVDNYGYTF
v_gene: TRBV19; j_gene: TRBJ2-5; d_gene: NA; abundance: NA; CDR3nt: TGTGCCAGTAGTATAGGTGACGAGACCCAGTACTTC; CDR3aa: CASSIGDETQYF
v_gene: TRBV2; j_gene: TRBJ2-7; d_gene: NA; abundance: NA; CDR3nt: TGTGCCAGCAGTGAGGGCTCGGGGATACGGGAGCAGTACTTC; CDR3aa: CASSEGSGIREQYF
v_gene: TRBV6-5; j_gene: TRBJ1-2; d_gene: TRBD1; abundance: NA; CDR3nt: TGTGCCAGCAGGACGACAGGGGGCGCCTATGGCTACACCTTC; CDR3aa: CASRTTGGAYGYTF
v_gene: TRBV4-1; j_gene: TRBJ2-1; d_gene: TRBD2; abundance: NA; CDR3nt: TGCGCCAGCAGCCAAGCTCACAATTTGGGACTAGCGGAAAGCTCCTACAATGAGCAGTTCTTC; CDR3aa: CASSQAHNLGLAESSYNEQFF
v_gene: TRBV7-9; j_gene: TRBJ2-5; d_gene: NA; abundance: NA; CDR3nt: TGTGCCAGCAGCCCACACTTAGACCTTGTGGAGACCCAGTACTTC; CDR3aa: CASSPHLDLVETQYF
v_gene: TRBV10-1; j_gene: TRBJ2-2; d_gene: TRBD2; abundance: NA; CDR3nt: TGCGCCAGCAGTGAGGGCAGCGGGGGGGCCACCGGGGAGCTGTTTTTT; CDR3aa: CASSEGSGGATGELFF
v_gene: TRBV18; j_gene: TRBJ1-2; d_gene: NA; abundance: NA; CDR3nt: TGTGCCAGCTCACCTACAGGGATTGACTATGGCTACACCTTC; CDR3aa: CASSPTGIDYGYTF
v_gene: TRBV6-1; j_gene: TRBJ1-3; d_gene: NA; abundance: few; CDR3nt: TGTGCCAGCAGCGACCGGACGGGGGGAAACACCATATATTTT; CDR3aa: CASSDRTGGNTIYF
v_gene: TRBV6-5; j_gene: TRBJ2-4; d_gene: NA; abundance: NA; CDR3nt: TGTGCCAGCAGTCTAACGGGGGCGGGGAACATTCAGTACTTC; CDR3aa: CASSLTGAGNIQYF